The sequence of this T cell receptor (beta chain) was determined in a study of blood T cell repertoires in COVID-19. The junction had 7 bases not matched to a gene; V was cut back by 3 bases and J by 3 bases. The CDR3 is made up of 15 amino acids. The germline gives CDR1 MGHDK, CDR2 SYGVNS. Produced via immunoSEQ multiplex PCR; TCRdb's table is partial and in-frame only. The repertoire holds 350,000 to 550,000 clones, 85% to 90% seen once, with about 1.1% in the top ten. This TCR was recovered from a man aged 25-45 years who had recovered from COVID-19. The V gene is TRBV25-1, the J gene TRBJ2-5, with TRBD2 matching over 7 bases. The sequenced sample consisted of PBMCs or T cells enriched from blood (not recorded which). The CDR3 protein is CASSEYAGVKETQYF. In nucleotides, the CDR3 is TGTGCCAGCAGTGAGTACGCGGGAGTCAAAGAGACCCAGTACTTC.